This T cell receptor beta chain derives from a study of CD8 T cells in ankylosing spondylitis. This clonotype was detected a few times. This CDR3 has 15 amino acids. CDR1 and CDR2 from the germline V gene are SQVTM and ANQGSEA. V was trimmed by 3 bases and J by 5 bases, leaving 19 bases between them. TCRdb called the 5' RACE reads again in MiXCR, with one record for every CDR3 protein. This table has fewer than 250,000 distinct CDR3 sequences, 32% appearing once. V usage is TRBV29-1 and J usage is TRBJ2-5, with a tentative D call TRBD1 (6 bases). The clonotype was recovered from a male donor with ankylosing spondylitis or in good health (not recorded which). Sample: blood, either unsorted or a sorted T cell fraction (not recorded which). CDR3 sequence reads: CSVDDWQGNWETQYF. The CDR3 DNA is TGCAGCGTTGATGATTGGCAGGGGAACTGGGAGACCCAGTACTTC.